This T cell receptor beta chain originates from a study of chemoradiotherapy in HPV16-positive cancers. Study-level points and caveats: HPV-specific T cells were functionally defined from only two HPV16-positive patients.

Assay: immunoSEQ multiplex PCR; the TCRdb copy retains only in-frame clones and omits some. The table has around 6,200 clones, 65% to 75% seen once. Between the trimmed V and J ends, which lost 4 bases and 2 bases, there was a span of 15 bases. CDR3 size: 15 residues. CDR1 is SGHRS, CDR2 YFSETQ, per germline. Comments on this clone: Its antigen is still unknown.

This receptor was taken from a human donor with HPV-associated anogenital cancer. Here the sequenced sample was tumor tissue, taken from a patient who underwent chemoradiotherapy. The chain is built from TRBV5-1 and TRBJ1-1; possible D gene TRBD1, 6 bases. CDR3 sequence (DNA): TGCGCCAGCAGCCTATACGGGGGGGCTAACACTGAAGCTTTCTTT. Translation: CASSLYGGANTEAFF.